This TCR beta chain was recovered during a study of blood T cells in healthy people across ages. This clonotype was counted a few times. Sample-barcoded 5' priming and a J-beta primer mix drove a second PCR of roughly 7 to 11 cycles. TCRdb recomputed calls from the 5' RACE reads with MiXCR, one row per CDR3 protein. The sample lists hundreds of thousands of distinct CDR3 sequences, approximately 53% occurring once. The specimen was blood. The TCR comes from a middle-aged man in good health.

The DNA for the CDR3 is TGTGCCAGCCATTACGCACGCGGGAGGGACACCGGGGAGCTGTTTTTT. Translating gives CASHYARGRDTGELFF. This chain uses TRBV6-2 or TRBV6-3 with TRBJ2-2; 9 positions agree with TRBD2. Trimming removed 8 bases from V and 3 bases from J; junction bases left unmatched: 10. The germline gives CDR1 MNHEY, CDR2 SVGEGT. The CDR3 runs to 16 residues.